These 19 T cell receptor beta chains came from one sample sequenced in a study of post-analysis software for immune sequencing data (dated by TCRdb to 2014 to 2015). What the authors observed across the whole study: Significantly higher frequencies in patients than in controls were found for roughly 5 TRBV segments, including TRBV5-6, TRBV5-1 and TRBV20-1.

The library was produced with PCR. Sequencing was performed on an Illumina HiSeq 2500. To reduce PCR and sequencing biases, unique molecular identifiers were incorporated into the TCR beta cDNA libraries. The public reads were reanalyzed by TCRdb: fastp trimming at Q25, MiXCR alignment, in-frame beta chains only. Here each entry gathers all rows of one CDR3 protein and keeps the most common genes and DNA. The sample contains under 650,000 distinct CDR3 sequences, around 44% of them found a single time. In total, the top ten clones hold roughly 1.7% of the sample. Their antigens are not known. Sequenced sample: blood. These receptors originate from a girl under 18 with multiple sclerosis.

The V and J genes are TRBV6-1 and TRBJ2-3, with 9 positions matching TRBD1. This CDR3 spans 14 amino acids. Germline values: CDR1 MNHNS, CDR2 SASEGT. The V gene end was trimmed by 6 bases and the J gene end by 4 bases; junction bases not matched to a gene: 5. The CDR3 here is CASSRDRVADTQYF. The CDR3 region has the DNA TGTGCCAGCAGCCGGGACAGGGTAGCAGATACGCAGTATTTT.

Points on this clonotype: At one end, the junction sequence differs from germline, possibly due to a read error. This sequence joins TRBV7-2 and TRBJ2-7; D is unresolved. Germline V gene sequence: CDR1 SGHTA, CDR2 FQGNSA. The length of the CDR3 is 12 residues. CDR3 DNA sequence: TGTGCCTGCAGTTTCTCTAGAGCCGAGCAGTACTTC. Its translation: CACSFSRAEQYF.

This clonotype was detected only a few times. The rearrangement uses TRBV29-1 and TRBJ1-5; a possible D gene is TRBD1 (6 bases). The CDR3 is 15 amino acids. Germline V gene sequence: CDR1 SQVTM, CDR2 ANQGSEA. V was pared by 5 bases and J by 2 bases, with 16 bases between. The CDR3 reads CSVSVSNRGNQPQHF. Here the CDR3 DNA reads TGCAGCGTTTCCGTTAGCAACAGGGGCAATCAGCCCCAGCATTTT.

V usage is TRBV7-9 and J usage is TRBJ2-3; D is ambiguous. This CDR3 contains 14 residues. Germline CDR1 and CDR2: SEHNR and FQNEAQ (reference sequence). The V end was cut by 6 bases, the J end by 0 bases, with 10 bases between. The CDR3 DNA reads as TGTGCCAGCAGTTCAATTCTCAGCACAGATACGCAGTATTTT. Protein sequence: CASSSILSTDTQYF.

This CDR3 reads CASSLVAVNEQFF. In nucleotides, the CDR3 is TGTGCCAGCAGTCTAGTAGCAGTCAATGAGCAGTTCTTC. V usage is TRBV7-8 and J usage is TRBJ2-1, with no clear D. Looked up from germline, CDR1 is SGHVS and CDR2 is FQNEAQ. V lost 6 bases, J lost 6 bases, and 12 bases lay in between. The CDR3 covers 13 residues.

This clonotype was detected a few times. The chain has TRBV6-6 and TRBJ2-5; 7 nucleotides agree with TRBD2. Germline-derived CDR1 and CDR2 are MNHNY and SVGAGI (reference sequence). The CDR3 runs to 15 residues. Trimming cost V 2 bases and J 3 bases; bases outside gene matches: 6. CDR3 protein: CASSYGWLAEETQYF. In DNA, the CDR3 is TGTGCCAGCAGTTACGGTTGGCTAGCGGAAGAGACCCAGTACTTC.

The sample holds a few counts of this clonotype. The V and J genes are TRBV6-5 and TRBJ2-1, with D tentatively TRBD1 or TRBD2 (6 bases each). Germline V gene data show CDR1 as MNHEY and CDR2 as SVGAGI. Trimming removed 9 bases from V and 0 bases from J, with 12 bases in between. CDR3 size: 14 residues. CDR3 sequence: CASNRGDSYNEQFF. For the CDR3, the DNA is TGTGCCAGTAATAGGGGGGACTCCTACAATGAGCAGTTCTTC.

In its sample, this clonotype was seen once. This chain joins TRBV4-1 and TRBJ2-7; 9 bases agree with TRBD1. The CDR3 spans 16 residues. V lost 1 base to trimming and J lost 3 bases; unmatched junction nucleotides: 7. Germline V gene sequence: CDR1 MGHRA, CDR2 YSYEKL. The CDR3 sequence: CASSQAPDRGDYEQYF. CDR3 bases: TGCGCCAGCAGCCAAGCCCCCGACAGGGGGGACTACGAGCAGTACTTC.

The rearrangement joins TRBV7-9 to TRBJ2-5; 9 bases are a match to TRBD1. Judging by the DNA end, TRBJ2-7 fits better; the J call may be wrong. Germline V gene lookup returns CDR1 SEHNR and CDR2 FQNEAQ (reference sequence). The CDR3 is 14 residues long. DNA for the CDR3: TGTGCCAGCAGCACGTGGGACAGGGCCAACGAGCAGTACTTC. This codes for CASSTWDRANEQYF.

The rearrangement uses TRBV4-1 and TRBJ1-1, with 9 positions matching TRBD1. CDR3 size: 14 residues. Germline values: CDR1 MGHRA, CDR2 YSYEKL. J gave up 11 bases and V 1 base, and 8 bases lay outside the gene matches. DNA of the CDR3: TGCGCCAGCAGCCAAGGTCCCCTCGACAGGGGGGCTTTCTTT. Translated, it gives CASSQGPLDRGAFF.

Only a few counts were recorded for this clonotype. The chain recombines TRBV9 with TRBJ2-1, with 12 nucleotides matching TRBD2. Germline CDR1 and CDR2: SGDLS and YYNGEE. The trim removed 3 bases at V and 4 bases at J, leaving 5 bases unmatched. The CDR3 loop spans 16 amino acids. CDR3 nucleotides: TGTGCCAGCAGCGGACCTAGCGGGGGGGCTTACAATGAGCAGTTCTTC. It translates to CASSGPSGGAYNEQFF.

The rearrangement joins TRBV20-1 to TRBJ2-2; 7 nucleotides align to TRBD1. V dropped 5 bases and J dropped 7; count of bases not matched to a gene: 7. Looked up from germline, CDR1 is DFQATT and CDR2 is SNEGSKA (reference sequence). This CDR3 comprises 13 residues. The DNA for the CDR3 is TGCAGTGCTTACAGGGGCGTTGGCGGGGAGCTGTTTTTT. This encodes CSAYRGVGGELFF.

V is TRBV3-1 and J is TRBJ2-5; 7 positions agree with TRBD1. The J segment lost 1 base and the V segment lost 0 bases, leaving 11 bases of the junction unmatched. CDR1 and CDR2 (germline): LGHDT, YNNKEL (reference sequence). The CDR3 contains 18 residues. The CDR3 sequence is CASSQDHWDRRSQETQYF. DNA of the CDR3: TGTGCCAGCAGCCAAGATCATTGGGACAGAAGATCCCAAGAGACCCAGTACTTC.

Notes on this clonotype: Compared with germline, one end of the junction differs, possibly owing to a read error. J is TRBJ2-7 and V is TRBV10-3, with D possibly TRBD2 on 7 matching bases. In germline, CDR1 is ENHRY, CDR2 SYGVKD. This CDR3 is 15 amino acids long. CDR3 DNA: TGTGCCATCAGTGAGGGGGGGGCTTTCACCTACGAGCTGTACTTC. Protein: CAISEGGAFTYELYF.

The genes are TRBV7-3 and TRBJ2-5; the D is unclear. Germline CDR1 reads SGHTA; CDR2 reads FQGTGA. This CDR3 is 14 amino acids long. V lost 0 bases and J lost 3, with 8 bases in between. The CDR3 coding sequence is TGTGCCAGCAGCTTAACAGGATGGGAAGAGACCCAGTACTTC. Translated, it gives CASSLTGWEETQYF.

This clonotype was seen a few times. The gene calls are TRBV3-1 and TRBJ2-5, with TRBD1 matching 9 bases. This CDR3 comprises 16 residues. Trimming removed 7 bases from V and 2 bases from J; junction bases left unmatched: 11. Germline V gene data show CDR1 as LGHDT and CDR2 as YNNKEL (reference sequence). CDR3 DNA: TGTGCCAGCACCCTAACGGGACAGGGTGGGCAAGAGACCCAGTACTTC. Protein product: CASTLTGQGGQETQYF.

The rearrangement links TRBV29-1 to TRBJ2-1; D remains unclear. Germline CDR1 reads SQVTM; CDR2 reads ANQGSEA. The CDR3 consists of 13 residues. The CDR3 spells CSRSPPDPHEQFF. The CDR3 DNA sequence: TGCAGTAGGAGTCCCCCGGACCCCCATGAGCAGTTCTTC.

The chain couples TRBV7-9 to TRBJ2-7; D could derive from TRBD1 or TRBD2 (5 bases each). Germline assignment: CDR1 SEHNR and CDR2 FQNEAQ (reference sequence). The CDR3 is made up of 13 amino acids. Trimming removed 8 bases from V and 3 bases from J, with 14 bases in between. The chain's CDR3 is CASGDQQLYEQYF. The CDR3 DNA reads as TGTGCCAGCGGGGACCAACAGCTCTACGAGCAGTACTTC.

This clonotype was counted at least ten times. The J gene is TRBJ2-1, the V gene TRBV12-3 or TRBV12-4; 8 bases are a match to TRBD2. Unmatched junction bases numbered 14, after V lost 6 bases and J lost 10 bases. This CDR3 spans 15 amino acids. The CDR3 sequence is CASSSGTRFSKEQFF. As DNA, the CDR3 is TGTGCCAGCAGCTCCGGGACTAGATTTTCCAAGGAGCAGTTCTTC.